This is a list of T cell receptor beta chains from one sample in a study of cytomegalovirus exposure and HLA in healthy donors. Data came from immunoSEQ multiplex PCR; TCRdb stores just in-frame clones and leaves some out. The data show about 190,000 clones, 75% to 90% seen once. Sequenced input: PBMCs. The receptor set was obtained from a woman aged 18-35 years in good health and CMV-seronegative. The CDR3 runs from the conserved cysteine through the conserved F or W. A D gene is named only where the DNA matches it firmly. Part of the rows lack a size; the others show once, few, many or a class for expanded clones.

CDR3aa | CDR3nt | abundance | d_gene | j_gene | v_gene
CASSEQGKGALETQYF | TGTGCCAGCAGTGAACAGGGGAAGGGGGCTTTGGAGACCCAGTACTTC | once | TRBD1 | TRBJ2-5 | TRBV6-1
CASSKDSQETQYF | TGTGCCAGCAGCAAGGACAGCCAAGAGACCCAGTACTTC | - | - | TRBJ2-5 | TRBV7-9
CATRGEGEQFF | TGTGCCACTCGAGGTGAGGGAGAGCAGTTCTTC | - | - | TRBJ2-1 | TRBV15
CASSEFEDQPQHF | TGTGCCAGCAGTGAATTTGAGGATCAGCCCCAGCATTTT | - | - | TRBJ1-5 | TRBV6-1
CASSESRGSGQGSYNEQFF | TGTGCCAGCAGTGAATCGCGGGGGTCGGGACAGGGCTCCTACAATGAGCAGTTCTTC | - | TRBD1 | TRBJ2-1 | TRBV2
CASSLELVEPEKLFF | TGTGCCAGCAGCTTAGAGTTGGTGGAGCCAGAAAAACTGTTTTTT | once | - | TRBJ1-4 | TRBV7-9
CASSDPGQGRHRGYTF | TGTGCCAGCAGTGACCCGGGACAGGGGCGACACAGAGGCTACACCTTC | - | TRBD1 | TRBJ1-2 | TRBV28
CASSSGTGAPSGTEAFF | TGTGCCAGCAGTTCCGGGACAGGGGCCCCGTCGGGCACTGAAGCTTTCTTT | - | TRBD1 | TRBJ1-1 | TRBV27
CASSFRPGTGTYEQYF | TGTGCCAGCAGTTTCCGGCCAGGGACAGGGACCTACGAGCAGTACTTC | - | TRBD1 | TRBJ2-7 | TRBV27
CSSSLGAQGGNQPQHF | TGTTCCAGCAGCTTAGGAGCACAGGGCGGGAATCAGCCCCAGCATTTT | - | - | TRBJ1-5 | TRBV7-9
CASSSYLTASTDTQYF | TGTGCCAGCAGCTCCTACTTGACAGCTAGCACAGATACGCAGTATTTT | - | - | TRBJ2-3 | TRBV13
CASSEAGTANTGELFF | TGCGCCAGCAGCGAGGCCGGGACAGCGAACACCGGGGAGCTGTTTTTT | few | TRBD1 | TRBJ2-2 | TRBV5-1
CASSPQQGLETQYF | TGTGCCAGCAGCCCCCAACAGGGCTTGGAGACCCAGTACTTC | - | - | TRBJ2-5 | TRBV7-9
CASSQSTGTSYEQYF | TGCGCCAGCAGTCAATCGACAGGGACTTCCTACGAGCAGTACTTC | - | - | TRBJ2-7 | TRBV23-1
CASSLAGGGNTEAFF | TGTGCCAGCAGCTTAGCAGGAGGAGGGAACACTGAAGCTTTCTTT | once | - | TRBJ1-1 | TRBV7-9
CASSYSRRGHGYTF | TGTGCCAGCAGTTACTCGAGAAGGGGGCATGGCTACACCTTC | - | TRBD1 | TRBJ1-2 | TRBV6-5
CASSPLSGELFF | TGTGCCAGCAGCCCGTTATCTGGGGAGCTGTTTTTT | - | - | TRBJ2-2 | TRBV11-3
CASSQTGGRTTEAFF | TGCGCCAGCAGCCAGACAGGGGGCCGGACGACTGAAGCTTTCTTT | - | TRBD1 | TRBJ1-1 | TRBV5-1
CASSITVGLTGTYYEQYF | TGTGCCAGCAGCATAACGGTCGGGCTGACAGGGACCTACTACGAGCAGTACTTC | - | TRBD1 | TRBJ2-7 | TRBV7-9
CASSLDRGSEAFF | TGCGCCAGCAGCTTGGATAGGGGGTCCGAAGCTTTCTTT | few | - | TRBJ1-1 | TRBV5-1
CASGWAGEGDTEAFF | TGTGCCAGTGGGTGGGCAGGCGAAGGGGACACTGAAGCTTTCTTT | - | - | TRBJ1-1 | TRBV19
CASRKIDRAPQETQYF | TGTGCCAGCAGAAAAATTGACAGGGCGCCACAAGAGACCCAGTACTTC | once | TRBD1 | TRBJ2-5 | TRBV7-9
CASSLQGADTQYF | TGTGCCAGCAGCTTGCAGGGGGCAGATACGCAGTATTTT | - | TRBD1 | TRBJ2-3 | TRBV5-4
CASSLSWQETQYF | TGTGCCAGCAGCTTAAGCTGGCAAGAGACCCAGTACTTC | - | - | TRBJ2-5 | TRBV7-2